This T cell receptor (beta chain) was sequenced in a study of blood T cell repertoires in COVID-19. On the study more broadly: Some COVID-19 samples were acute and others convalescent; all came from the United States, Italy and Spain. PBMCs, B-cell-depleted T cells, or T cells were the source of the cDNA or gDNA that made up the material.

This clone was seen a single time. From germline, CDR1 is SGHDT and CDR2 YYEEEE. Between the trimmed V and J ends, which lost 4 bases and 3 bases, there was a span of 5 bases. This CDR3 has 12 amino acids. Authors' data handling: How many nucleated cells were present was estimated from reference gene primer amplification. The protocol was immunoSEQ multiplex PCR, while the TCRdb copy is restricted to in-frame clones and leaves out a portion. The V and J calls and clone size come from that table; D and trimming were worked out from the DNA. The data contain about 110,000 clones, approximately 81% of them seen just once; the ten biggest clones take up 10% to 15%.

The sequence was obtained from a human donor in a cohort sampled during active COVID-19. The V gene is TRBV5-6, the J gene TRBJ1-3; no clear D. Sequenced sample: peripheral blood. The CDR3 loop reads CASSEFGNTIYF. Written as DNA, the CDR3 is TGTGCCAGCAGCGAGTTTGGAAACACCATATATTTT.